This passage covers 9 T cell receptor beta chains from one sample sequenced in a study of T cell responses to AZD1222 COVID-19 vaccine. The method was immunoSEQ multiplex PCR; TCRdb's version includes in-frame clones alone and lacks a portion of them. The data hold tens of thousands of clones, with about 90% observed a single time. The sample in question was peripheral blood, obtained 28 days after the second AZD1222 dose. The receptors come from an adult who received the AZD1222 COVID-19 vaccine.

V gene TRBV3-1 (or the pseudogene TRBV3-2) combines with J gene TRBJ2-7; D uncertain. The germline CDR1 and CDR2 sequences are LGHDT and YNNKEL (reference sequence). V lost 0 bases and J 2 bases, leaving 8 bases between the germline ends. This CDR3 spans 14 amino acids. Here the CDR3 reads CASSQDVSAYEQYF. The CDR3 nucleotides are TGTGCCAGCAGCCAAGATGTAAGCGCCTACGAGCAGTACTTC.

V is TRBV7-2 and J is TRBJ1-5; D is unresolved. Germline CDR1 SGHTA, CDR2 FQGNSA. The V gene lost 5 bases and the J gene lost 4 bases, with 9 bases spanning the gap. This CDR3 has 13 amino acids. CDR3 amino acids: CASSLDHNQPQHF. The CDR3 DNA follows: TGTGCCAGCAGCCTCGACCATAATCAGCCCCAGCATTTT.

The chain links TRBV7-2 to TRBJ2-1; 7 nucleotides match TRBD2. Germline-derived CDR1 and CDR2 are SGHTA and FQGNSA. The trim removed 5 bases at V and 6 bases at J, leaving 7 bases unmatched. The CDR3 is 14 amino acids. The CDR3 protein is CASSLVGRGNEQFF. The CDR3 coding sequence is TGTGCCAGCAGCCTAGTAGGGAGGGGCAATGAGCAGTTCTTC.

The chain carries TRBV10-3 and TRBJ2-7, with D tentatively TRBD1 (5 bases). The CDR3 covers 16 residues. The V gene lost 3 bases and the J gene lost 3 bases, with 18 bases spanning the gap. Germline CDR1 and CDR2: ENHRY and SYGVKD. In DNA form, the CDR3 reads TGTGCCATCAGTGATTCGGCGGTACAGGTTTTCTACGAGCAGTACTTC. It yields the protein CAISDSAVQVFYEQYF.

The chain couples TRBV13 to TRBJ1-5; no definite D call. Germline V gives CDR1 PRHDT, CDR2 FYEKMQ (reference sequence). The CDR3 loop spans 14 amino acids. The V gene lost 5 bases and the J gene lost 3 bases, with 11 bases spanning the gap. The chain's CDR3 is CASSLKGPNQPQHF. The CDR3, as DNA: TGTGCCAGCAGCCTCAAGGGCCCCAATCAGCCCCAGCATTTT.

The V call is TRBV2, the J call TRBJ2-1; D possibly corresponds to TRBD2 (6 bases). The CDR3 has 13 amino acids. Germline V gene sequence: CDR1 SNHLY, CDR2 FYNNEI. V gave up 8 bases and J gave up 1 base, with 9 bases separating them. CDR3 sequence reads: CASGRESYNEQFF. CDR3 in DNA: TGTGCCAGCGGGCGGGAATCCTACAATGAGCAGTTCTTC.

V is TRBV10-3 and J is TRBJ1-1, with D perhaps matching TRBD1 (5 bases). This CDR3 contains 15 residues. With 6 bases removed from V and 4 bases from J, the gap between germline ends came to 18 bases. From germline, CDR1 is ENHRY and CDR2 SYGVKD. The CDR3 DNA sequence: TGTGCCATCAGCCTGGGGGGGTCATGGGGCACTGAAGCTTTCTTT. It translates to CAISLGGSWGTEAFF.

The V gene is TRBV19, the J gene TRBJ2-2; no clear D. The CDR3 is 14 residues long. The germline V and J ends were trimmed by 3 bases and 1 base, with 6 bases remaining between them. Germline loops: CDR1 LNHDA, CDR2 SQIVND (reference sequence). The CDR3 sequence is CASSISRNTGELFF. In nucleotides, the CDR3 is TGTGCCAGTAGTATTTCCAGGAACACCGGGGAGCTGTTTTTT. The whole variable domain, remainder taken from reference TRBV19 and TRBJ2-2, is DGGITQSPKYLFRKEGQNVTLSCEQNLNHDAMYWYRQDPGQGLRLIYYSQIVNDFQKGDIAEGYSVSREKKESFPLTVTSAQKNPTAFYLCASSISRNTGELFFGEGSRLTVL.

CDR3 in DNA: TGCGCCAGCAGCTTGCCCGGACTAGCGAGCACAGATACGCAGTATTTT. This translates into CASSLPGLASTDTQYF. The V and J genes are TRBV5-1 and TRBJ2-3, with 9 bases identical to TRBD2. V lost 1 base and J lost 0; bases outside the gene matches: 3. The CDR3 extends over 16 amino acids. The germline gives CDR1 SGHRS, CDR2 YFSETQ.